The 11 T cell receptor beta chains reported below all come from one sample, sequenced in a study of T-cell reconstitution after alpha-beta-depleted transplantation in children. The TCRbeta library was prepared with unique molecular identifiers. TCRdb analysed the PCR reads with MiXCR anew, one entry per CDR3 protein. The table shows roughly 250,000 distinct CDR3 sequences, with less than 9% occurring only once. Sequences were derived from PBMCs, mostly from graft donor cells, sampled 180 days after TCRalphabeta/CD19-depleted stem cell transplant. The receptors were sampled from a male patient younger than 18 who had a stem cell transplant for acute lymphoblastic leukemia, so the T cells may come from the graft donor.

There are many counts of this clonotype. This chain connects TRBV7-2 to TRBJ1-5; 7 nucleotides align to TRBD1. The ends lost 5 bases at V and 3 bases at J; junction bases unmatched: 10. Germline V gene sequence: CDR1 SGHTA, CDR2 FQGNSA. The CDR3 runs to 16 residues. The CDR3 DNA sequence: TGTGCCAGCAGCCAAGGGCTGGACAGGTACAATCAGCCCCAGCATTTT. Encoded protein: CASSQGLDRYNQPQHF.

This clonotype was recorded many times. V is TRBV12-3 or TRBV12-4 and J is TRBJ2-1; TRBD2 matches at 7 bases. Trimming at V came to 3 bases and at J to 0 bases, leaving 8 bases not matched to a gene. This CDR3 is built from 17 residues. CDR3 sequence reads: CASSLAERGNSYNEQFF. The CDR3 DNA is TGTGCCAGCAGTTTGGCCGAGCGGGGAAACTCCTACAATGAGCAGTTCTTC.

This clonotype was counted at least ten times. The chain combines TRBV5-5 with TRBJ2-5; the D gene is possibly TRBD1 (6 bases). This CDR3 contains 13 residues. The V end lost 0 bases, the J end lost 5 bases, and 8 bases lay between the germline ends. Germline V gene sequence: CDR1 SGHKS, CDR2 YYEKEE (reference sequence). Here the CDR3 reads CASSLAGVETQYF. Here the CDR3 DNA reads TGTGCCAGCAGCTTGGCAGGGGTTGAGACCCAGTACTTC.

There are many counts of this clonotype. The gene calls are TRBV7-3 and TRBJ2-7, with D unresolved. This CDR3 contains 12 residues. Trimming cost V 8 bases and J 3 bases, with 11 bases left between them. Germline V gives CDR1 SGHTA, CDR2 FQGTGA. CDR3 loop: CASPFISYEQYF. The CDR3 nucleotides read TGTGCCAGCCCTTTCATAAGCTACGAGCAGTACTTC. The whole variable domain, remainder taken from reference TRBV7-3 and TRBJ2-7, is GAGVSQTPSNKVTEKGKYVELRCDPISGHTALYWYRQSLGQGPEFLIYFQGTGAADDSGLPNDRFFAVRPEGSVSTLKIQRTERGDSAVYLCASPFISYEQYFGPGTRLTVT.

The sample holds many counts of this clonotype. This sequence joins TRBV15 and TRBJ2-7; TRBD1 matches at 7 bases. The germline gives CDR1 LNHNV, CDR2 YYDKDF (reference sequence). The CDR3 length is 14 residues. The V gene end was trimmed by 5 bases and the J gene end by 3 bases; junction bases not matched to a gene: 7. The CDR3 spells CATSGTGESYEQYF. The CDR3 DNA sequence: TGTGCCACCAGCGGTACAGGGGAGAGCTACGAGCAGTACTTC.

This clonotype was observed at least ten times. The genes are TRBV28 and TRBJ2-2; possibly TRBD2 for D (5 bases). The CDR3 consists of 16 residues. Looked up from germline, CDR1 is MDHEN and CDR2 is SYDVKM. V gave up 7 bases and J gave up 1 base, with 16 bases separating them. The CDR3 nucleotides are TGTGCCAGCACCACTTTGGTGGGAGTGAACACCGGGGAGCTGTTTTTT. It encodes CASTTLVGVNTGELFF.

This clonotype was recorded many times. This chain joins TRBV4-3 and TRBJ1-4, with D perhaps TRBD1 (6 bases). Deletions cut 2 bases from V and 4 bases from J, with 17 bases between. This CDR3 is 17 amino acids long. Germline CDR1 LGHNA, CDR2 YSLEER. CDR3 protein: CASSQRGAGYINEKLFF. DNA for the CDR3: TGCGCCAGCAGCCAACGGGGGGCTGGATACATTAATGAAAAACTGTTTTTT.

This clonotype was observed many times. V and J are TRBV3-1 and TRBJ2-7; no definite D call. Trimming removed 4 bases from V and 5 bases from J, with 12 bases in between. Germline values: CDR1 LGHDT, CDR2 YNNKEL (reference sequence). The CDR3 consists of 13 residues. The CDR3 coding sequence is TGTGCCAGCAGCCGTACTACCCTCAACGAGCAGTACTTC. Translated: CASSRTTLNEQYF.

In this sample, this clonotype turned up many times. V usage is TRBV18 and J usage is TRBJ2-5, with a weak D call TRBD2 (5 bases). The CDR3 has 15 amino acids. Germline V gene data show CDR1 as KGHSH and CDR2 as LQKENI. The V end was cut by 1 base, the J end by 3 bases, with 12 bases between. CDR3 residues: CASSPQLRAEETQYF. The CDR3 DNA reads TGTGCCAGCTCACCACAACTGCGGGCCGAAGAGACCCAGTACTTC.

This clonotype appeared many times. The gene calls are TRBV7-2 and TRBJ1-2, with 8 nucleotides matching TRBD1. From germline, CDR1 is SGHTA and CDR2 FQGNSA. This CDR3 region has 17 residues. V shed 5 bases, J shed 2 bases, and the junction held 13 bases outside the gene matches. CDR3 sequence: CASSHFRQGASNYGYTF. The CDR3 nucleotides are TGTGCCAGCAGCCATTTCCGGCAGGGGGCGTCGAACTATGGCTACACCTTC.

This clonotype has ten or more counts. The DNA of the CDR3 is TGCGCCAGCAGCCAAGGGCGGGGTCCCCTGATCGGCTACACCTTC. This translates into CASSQGRGPLIGYTF. The chain carries TRBV4-3 and TRBJ1-2; no clear D gene. This CDR3 is 15 amino acids long. Per the germline V gene, CDR1 is LGHNA and CDR2 is YSLEER. V was cut by 1 base and J by 8 bases, with 17 bases left in between.